One TCR beta chain is described in this entry. Its antigen is currently unknown. This CDR3 region has 15 residues. Trimming took 4 bases from V and 7 from J, leaving 19 bases between them. Germline CDR1 is SGHTA and CDR2 is FQGNSA. From the second PCR step, alpha and beta chains were amplified apart. This specimen belongs to a study of naive and memory T cell subsets. Study observations and caveats: A few larger clonotypes appeared in naive repertoires, especially CD8, possibly memory cells re-expressing CD45RA.

Both TRBC1 and TRBC2 were covered by a beta constant-region primer of two equimolar oligonucleotides. Four rounds of PCR amplified the ligated cDNA using nested alpha and beta constant-region primers plus SP2. From the UMI-ligation and nested PCR reads, TCRdb called clonotypes with MiXCR, one entry per CDR3 protein. The sample holds some 150,000 distinct CDR3 sequences, over 15% seen once. The specimen sequenced was naive CD4+ T cells from blood. This TCR was recovered from a human donor in good health. V usage is TRBV7-2 and J usage is TRBJ1-1, with D perhaps TRBD1 (5 bases). CDR3 in amino acids: CASSSTLGPRVEAFF. The CDR3 nucleotides are TGTGCCAGCAGCTCGACGTTGGGACCCCGGGTTGAAGCTTTCTTT.